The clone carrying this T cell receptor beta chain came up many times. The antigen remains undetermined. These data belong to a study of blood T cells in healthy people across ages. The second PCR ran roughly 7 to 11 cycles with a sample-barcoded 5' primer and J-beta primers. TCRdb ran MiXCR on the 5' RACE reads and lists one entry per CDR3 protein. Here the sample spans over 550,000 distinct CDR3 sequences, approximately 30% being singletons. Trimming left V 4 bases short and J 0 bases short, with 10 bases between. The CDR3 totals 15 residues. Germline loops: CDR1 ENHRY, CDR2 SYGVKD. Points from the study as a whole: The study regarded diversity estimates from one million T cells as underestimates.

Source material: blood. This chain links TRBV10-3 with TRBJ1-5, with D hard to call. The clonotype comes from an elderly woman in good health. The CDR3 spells CAISVGGLSNQPQHF. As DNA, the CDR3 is TGTGCCATCAGTGTAGGAGGGCTTAGCAATCAGCCCCAGCATTTT.